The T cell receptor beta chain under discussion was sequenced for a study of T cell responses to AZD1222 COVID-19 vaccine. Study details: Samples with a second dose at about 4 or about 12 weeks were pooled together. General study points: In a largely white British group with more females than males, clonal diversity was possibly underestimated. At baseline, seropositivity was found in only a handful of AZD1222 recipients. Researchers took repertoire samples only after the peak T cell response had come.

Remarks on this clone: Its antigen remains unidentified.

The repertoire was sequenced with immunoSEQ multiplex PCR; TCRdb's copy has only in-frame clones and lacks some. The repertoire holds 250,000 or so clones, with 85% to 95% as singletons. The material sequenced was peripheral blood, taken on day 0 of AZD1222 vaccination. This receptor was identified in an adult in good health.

CDR3: CASTPPGEGTQYF. CDR3 DNA sequence: TGTGCCAGCACCCCCCCCGGGGAAGGGACCCAGTACTTC. The V gene is TRBV6-5, the J gene TRBJ2-5; possibly TRBD2 for D (5 bases). Germline CDR1 is MNHEY and CDR2 is SVGAGI. V lost 7 bases, J lost 7 bases, and 16 bases lay in between. This CDR3 contains 13 residues.